There are a few counts of the clone carrying this TCR beta chain. Its antigen is unidentified. This specimen belongs to a study of T cell repertoires in ileal Crohn's disease. Whole-study context: At surgery, 30% to 40% of patients smoked, with median disease duration 7.9 years.

Some clones are missing from TCRdb's copy, which holds only in-frame ones; the method was immunoSEQ multiplex PCR. This table holds more than 12,000 clones, more than 60% found once. Study-level results: All patients with clonality above 26.8% had endoscopic recurrence. High-frequency clones were more common in sorted CD8 than CD4 cells.

V shed 3 bases and J 7 bases; nucleotides not matched to a gene: 11. The CDR3 covers 17 residues. The V gene's germline CDR1 is SGHDT and CDR2 YYEEEE. Time point reported: neoterminal ileum biopsy at postoperative endoscopy, about 6 months after surgery. Patients were adults with ileal or ileocolonic Crohn's disease needing resection. V is TRBV5-6 and J is TRBJ1-6; the match to TRBD1 covers 9 bases. Sequencing used ileal tissue. The TCR comes from an adult with Crohn's disease. The CDR3 sequence: CASSSTGGPYRNSPLHF. As DNA, the CDR3 is TGTGCCAGCAGCTCAACAGGGGGCCCATATAGGAATTCACCCCTCCACTTT.